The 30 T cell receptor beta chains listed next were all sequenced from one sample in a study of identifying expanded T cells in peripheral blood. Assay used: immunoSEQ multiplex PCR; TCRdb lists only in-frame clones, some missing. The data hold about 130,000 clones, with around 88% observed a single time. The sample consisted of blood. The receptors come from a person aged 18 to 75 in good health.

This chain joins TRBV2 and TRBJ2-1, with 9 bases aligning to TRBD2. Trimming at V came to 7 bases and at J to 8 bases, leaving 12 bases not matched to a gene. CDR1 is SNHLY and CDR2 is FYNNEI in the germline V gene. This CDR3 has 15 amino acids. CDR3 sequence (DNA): TGTGCCAGCACCCGACCAGCGGGGGGCGGGGATGAGCAGTTCTTC. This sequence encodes CASTRPAGGGDEQFF.

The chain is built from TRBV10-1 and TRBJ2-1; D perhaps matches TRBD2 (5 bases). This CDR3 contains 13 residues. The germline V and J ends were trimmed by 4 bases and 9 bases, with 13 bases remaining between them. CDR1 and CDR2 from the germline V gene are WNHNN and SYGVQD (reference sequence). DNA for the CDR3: TGCGCCAGCAGTGGCCCGGGGTTGGTTGAGCAGTTCTTC. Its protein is CASSGPGLVEQFF.

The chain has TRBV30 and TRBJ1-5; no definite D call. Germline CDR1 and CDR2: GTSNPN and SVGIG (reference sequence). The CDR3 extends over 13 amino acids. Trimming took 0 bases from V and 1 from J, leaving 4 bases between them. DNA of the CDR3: TGTGCCTGGAGTGTTGGGAGCAATCAGCCCCAGCATTTT. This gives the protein CAWSVGSNQPQHF.

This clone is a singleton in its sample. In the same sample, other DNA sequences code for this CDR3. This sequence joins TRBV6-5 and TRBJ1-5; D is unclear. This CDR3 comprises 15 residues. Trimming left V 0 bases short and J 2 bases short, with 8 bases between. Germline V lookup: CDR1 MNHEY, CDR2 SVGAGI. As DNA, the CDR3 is TGTGCCAGCAGTTACTCCTCGACTCGCAATCAGCCCCAGCATTTT. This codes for CASSYSSTRNQPQHF.

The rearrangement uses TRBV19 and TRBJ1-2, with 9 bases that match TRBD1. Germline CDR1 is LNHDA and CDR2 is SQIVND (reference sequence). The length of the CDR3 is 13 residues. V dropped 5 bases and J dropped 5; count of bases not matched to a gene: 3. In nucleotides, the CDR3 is TGTGCCAGTAGTCCACAGGGGGCATATGGCTACACCTTC. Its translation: CASSPQGAYGYTF.

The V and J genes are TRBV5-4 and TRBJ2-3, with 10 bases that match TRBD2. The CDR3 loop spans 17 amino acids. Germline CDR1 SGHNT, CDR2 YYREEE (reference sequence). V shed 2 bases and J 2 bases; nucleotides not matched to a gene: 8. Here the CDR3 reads CASSFGGTSEFTDTQYF. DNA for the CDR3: TGTGCCAGCAGCTTCGGCGGGACTAGCGAATTCACAGATACGCAGTATTTT.

CDR3 protein: CAISESLAGGPDTQYF. CDR3 coding DNA: TGTGCCATCAGTGAGTCCCTAGCGGGAGGGCCGGATACGCAGTATTTT. The chain joins TRBV10-3 to TRBJ2-3; 12 bases fit TRBD2. The CDR3 runs 16 residues. Per germline, CDR1 ENHRY and CDR2 SYGVKD. Trimming at V came to 0 bases and at J to 6 bases, leaving 4 bases not matched to a gene.

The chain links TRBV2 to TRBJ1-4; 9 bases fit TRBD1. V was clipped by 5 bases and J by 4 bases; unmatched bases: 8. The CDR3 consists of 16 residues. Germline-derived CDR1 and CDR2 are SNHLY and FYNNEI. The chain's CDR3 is CASSTRDREHNEKLFF. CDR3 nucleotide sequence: TGTGCCAGCAGTACCCGGGACAGGGAGCATAATGAAAAACTGTTTTTT. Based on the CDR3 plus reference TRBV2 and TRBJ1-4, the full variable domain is EPEVTQTPSHQVTQMGQEVILRCVPISNHLYFYWYRQILGQKVEFLVSFYNNEISEKSEIFDDQFSVERPDGSNFTLKIRSTKLEDSAMYFCASSTRDREHNEKLFFGSGTQLSVL.

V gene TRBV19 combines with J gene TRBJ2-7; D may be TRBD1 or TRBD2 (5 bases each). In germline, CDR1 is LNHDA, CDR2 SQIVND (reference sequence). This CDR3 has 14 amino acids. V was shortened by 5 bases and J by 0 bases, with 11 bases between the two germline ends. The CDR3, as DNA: TGTGCCAGTAGTCGGGACGCGAGCTCCTACGAGCAGTACTTC. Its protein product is CASSRDASSYEQYF.

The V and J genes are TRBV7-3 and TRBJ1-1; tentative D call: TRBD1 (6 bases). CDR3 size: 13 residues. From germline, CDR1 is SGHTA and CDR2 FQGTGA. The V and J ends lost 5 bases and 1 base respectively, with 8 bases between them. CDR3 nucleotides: TGTGCCAGCAGCCGGGGACAGAACACTGAAGCTTTCTTT. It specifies CASSRGQNTEAFF.

The CDR3 DNA sequence: TGTGCCAGCAGCTTGGCGGGAGGACGGTACAATGAGCAGTTCTTC. Amino acid sequence: CASSLAGGRYNEQFF. J is TRBJ2-1 and V is TRBV7-3; TRBD2 agrees at 8 bases. CDR3 length equals 15 residues. Per the germline V gene, CDR1 is SGHTA and CDR2 is FQGTGA. V lost 3 bases to trimming and J lost 4 bases; unmatched junction nucleotides: 5.

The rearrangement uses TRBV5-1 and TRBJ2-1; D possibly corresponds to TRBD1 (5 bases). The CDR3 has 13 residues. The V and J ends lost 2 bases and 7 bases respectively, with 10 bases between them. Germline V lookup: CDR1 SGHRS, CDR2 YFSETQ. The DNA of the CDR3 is TGCGCCAGCAGCTTCGCAGGGTTTAATGAGCAGTTCTTC. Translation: CASSFAGFNEQFF.

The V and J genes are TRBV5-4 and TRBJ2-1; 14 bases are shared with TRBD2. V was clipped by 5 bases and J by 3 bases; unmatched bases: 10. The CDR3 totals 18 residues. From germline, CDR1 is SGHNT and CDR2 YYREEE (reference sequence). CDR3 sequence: CASSSPGLAGALYNEQFF. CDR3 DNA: TGTGCCAGCAGTTCACCGGGACTAGCGGGGGCCCTCTACAATGAGCAGTTCTTC.

The CDR3 loop reads CASSQERGGGTEAFF. The CDR3 DNA reads as TGCGCCAGCAGCCAAGAACGGGGGGGAGGCACTGAAGCTTTCTTT. The gene calls are TRBV4-1 and TRBJ1-1; D might be TRBD1 (5 bases). This CDR3 region has 15 residues. The V gene's germline CDR1 is MGHRA and CDR2 YSYEKL. Trimming pared 0 bases from V and 4 bases from J, leaving 12 bases between.

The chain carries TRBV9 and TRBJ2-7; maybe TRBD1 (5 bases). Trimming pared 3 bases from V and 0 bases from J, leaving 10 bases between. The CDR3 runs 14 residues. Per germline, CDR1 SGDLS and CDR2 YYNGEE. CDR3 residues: CASSGTIPSYEQYF. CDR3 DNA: TGTGCCAGCAGCGGGACAATCCCCTCCTACGAGCAGTACTTC.

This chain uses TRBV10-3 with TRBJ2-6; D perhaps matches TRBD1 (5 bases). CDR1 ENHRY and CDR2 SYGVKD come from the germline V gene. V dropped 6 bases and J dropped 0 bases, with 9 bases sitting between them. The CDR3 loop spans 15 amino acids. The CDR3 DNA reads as TGTGCCATCAGCGACAGCTTCTCTGGGGCCAACGTCCTGACTTTC. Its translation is CAISDSFSGANVLTF.

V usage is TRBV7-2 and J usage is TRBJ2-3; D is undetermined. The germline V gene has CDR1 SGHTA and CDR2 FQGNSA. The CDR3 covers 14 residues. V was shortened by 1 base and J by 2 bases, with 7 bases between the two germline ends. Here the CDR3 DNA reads TGTGCCAGCAGCTTAGAGTGGAACACAGATACGCAGTATTTT. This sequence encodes CASSLEWNTDTQYF.

CDR3 sequence reads: CASSIGPGMNTEAFF. CDR3 coding DNA: TGTGCCAGTAGTATAGGCCCGGGCATGAACACTGAAGCTTTCTTT. The rearrangement links TRBV19 to TRBJ1-1; D gene uncertain. The germline gives CDR1 LNHDA, CDR2 SQIVND (reference sequence). Trimming removed 1 base at V and 0 bases at J, with 9 bases between. The CDR3 length is 15 residues. The entire variable domain, with the rest obtained from reference TRBV19 and TRBJ1-1, is as follows: DGGITQSPKYLFRKEGQNVTLSCEQNLNHDAMYWYRQDPGQGLRLIYYSQIVNDFQKGDIAEGYSVSREKKESFPLTVTSAQKNPTAFYLCASSIGPGMNTEAFFGQGTRLTVV.

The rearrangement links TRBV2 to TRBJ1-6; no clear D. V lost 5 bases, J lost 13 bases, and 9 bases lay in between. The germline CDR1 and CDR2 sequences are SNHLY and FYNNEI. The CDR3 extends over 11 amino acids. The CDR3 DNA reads TGTGCCAGCAGTCGTATCGGTCCCCTCCACTTT. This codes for CASSRIGPLHF.

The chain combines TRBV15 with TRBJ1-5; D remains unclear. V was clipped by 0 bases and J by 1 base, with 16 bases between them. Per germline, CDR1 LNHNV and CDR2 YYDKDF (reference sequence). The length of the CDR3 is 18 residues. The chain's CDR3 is CATSRDRLGRMSNQPQHF. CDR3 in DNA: TGTGCCACCAGCAGAGATAGGCTAGGGAGGATGAGCAATCAGCCCCAGCATTTT.

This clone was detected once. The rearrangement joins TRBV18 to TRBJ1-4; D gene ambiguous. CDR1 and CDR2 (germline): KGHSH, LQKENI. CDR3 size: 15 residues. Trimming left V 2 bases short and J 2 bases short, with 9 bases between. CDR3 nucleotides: TGTGCCAGCTCACCAGGTGCGGTTACTAATGAAAAACTGTTTTTT. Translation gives CASSPGAVTNEKLFF. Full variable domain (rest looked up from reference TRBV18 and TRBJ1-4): NAGVMQNPRHLVRRRGQEARLRCSPMKGHSHVYWYRQLPEEGLKFMVYLQKENIIDESGMPKERFSAEFPKEGPSILRIQQVVRGDSAAYFCASSPGAVTNEKLFFGSGTQLSVL.

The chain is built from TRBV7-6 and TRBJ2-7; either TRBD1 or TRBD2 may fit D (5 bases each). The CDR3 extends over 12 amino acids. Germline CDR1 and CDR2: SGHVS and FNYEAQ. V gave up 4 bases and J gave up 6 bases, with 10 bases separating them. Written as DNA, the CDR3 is TGTGCCAGCAGCTACCGGGACGGCGAGCAGTACTTC. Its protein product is CASSYRDGEQYF. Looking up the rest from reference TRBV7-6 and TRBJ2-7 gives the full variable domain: GAGVSQSPRYKVTKRGQDVALRCDPISGHVSLYWYRQALGQGPEFLTYFNYEAQQDKSGLPNDRFSAERPEGSISTLTIQRTEQRDSAMYRCASSYRDGEQYFGPGTRLTVT.

The CDR3 region is CASSKKYEQYF. The CDR3 coding sequence is TGTGCCAGCAGTAAGAAGTACGAGCAGTACTTC. The chain employs TRBV2 and TRBJ2-7, with no clear D. The CDR3 consists of 11 residues. The germline CDR1 and CDR2 sequences are SNHLY and FYNNEI. Trimming pared 5 bases from V and 4 bases from J, leaving 6 bases between.

CDR3 protein: CASSLVPGGPSYNEQFF. The CDR3 DNA reads as TGCGCCAGCAGCTTGGTGCCGGGAGGGCCCTCCTACAATGAGCAGTTCTTC. The chain carries TRBV5-1 and TRBJ2-1; 8 positions match TRBD2. This CDR3 comprises 17 residues. Trimming took 0 bases from V and 0 from J; bases not matched to a gene: 5. The germline gives CDR1 SGHRS, CDR2 YFSETQ.

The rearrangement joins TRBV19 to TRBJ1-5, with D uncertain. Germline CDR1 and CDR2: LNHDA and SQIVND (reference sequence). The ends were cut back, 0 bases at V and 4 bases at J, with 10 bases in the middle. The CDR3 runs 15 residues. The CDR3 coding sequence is TGTGCCAGTAGTATAGATCAACAGATGAATCAGCCCCAGCATTTT. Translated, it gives CASSIDQQMNQPQHF. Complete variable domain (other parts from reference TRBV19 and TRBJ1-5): DGGITQSPKYLFRKEGQNVTLSCEQNLNHDAMYWYRQDPGQGLRLIYYSQIVNDFQKGDIAEGYSVSREKKESFPLTVTSAQKNPTAFYLCASSIDQQMNQPQHFGDGTRLSIL.

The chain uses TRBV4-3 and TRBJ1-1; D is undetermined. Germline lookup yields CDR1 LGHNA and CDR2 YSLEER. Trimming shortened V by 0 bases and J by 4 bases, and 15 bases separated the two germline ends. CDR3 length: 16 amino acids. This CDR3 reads CASSQDLTHMGTEAFF. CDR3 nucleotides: TGCGCCAGCAGCCAAGATTTAACACATATGGGCACTGAAGCTTTCTTT.

Here the CDR3 DNA reads TGTGCCAGCAGCGTAGGGGTCGGAGGGCACACAGATACGCAGTATTTT. Translation: CASSVGVGGHTDTQYF. The rearrangement joins TRBV9 to TRBJ2-3; D is possibly TRBD2 (6 bases). With 0 bases removed from V and 2 bases from J, the gap between germline ends came to 13 bases. Germline V gene sequence: CDR1 SGDLS, CDR2 YYNGEE. This CDR3 is 16 amino acids long.

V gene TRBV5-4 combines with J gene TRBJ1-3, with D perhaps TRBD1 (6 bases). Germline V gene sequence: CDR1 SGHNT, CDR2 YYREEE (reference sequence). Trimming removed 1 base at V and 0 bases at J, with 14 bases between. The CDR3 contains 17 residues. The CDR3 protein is CASSLNTGMSSGNTIYF. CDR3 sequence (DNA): TGTGCCAGCAGCTTGAATACAGGGATGAGCTCTGGAAACACCATATATTTT.

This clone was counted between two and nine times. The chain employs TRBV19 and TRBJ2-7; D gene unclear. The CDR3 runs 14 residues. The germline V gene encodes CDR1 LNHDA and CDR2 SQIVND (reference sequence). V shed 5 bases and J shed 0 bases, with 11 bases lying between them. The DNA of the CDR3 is TGTGCCAGTAGTTCGGGTCCGAGCTCCTACGAGCAGTACTTC. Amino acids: CASSSGPSSYEQYF.

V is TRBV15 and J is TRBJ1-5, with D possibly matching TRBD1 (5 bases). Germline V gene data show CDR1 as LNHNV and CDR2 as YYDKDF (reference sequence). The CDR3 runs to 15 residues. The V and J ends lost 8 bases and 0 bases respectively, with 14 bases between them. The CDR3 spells CATHDYRSSNQPQHF. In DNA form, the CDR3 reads TGTGCCACCCACGATTACAGGAGTAGCAATCAGCCCCAGCATTTT.